This T cell receptor (beta chain) was identified in a study of T cells in Graves' hyperthyroidism and ophthalmopathy. Study outcomes and limitations: Ophthalmopathy, which appeared later, was predicted by the model a median around 6.5 months before onset. The blood repertoire included most of the expanded thyroid clonotypes above 0.001.

This CDR3 is 16 amino acids long. Germline CDR1 SQVTM, CDR2 ANQGSEA. The V segment lost 1 base and the J segment 0 bases; nucleotides outside the gene matches: 5. RNA transcripts yielded amplified TCR beta CDR3 regions. The primer set for the first-round RT-PCR of the TCR CDR3 was HTBI. TCRdb itself ran the multiplex PCR reads through MiXCR, one entry per CDR3 protein. The top ten clones hold around 6.6% of a sample with about 560,000 distinct CDR3 sequences, around a sixth of them seen once. As to this clonotype: The antigen is unknown.

Uncontrolled infections, other autoimmune diseases, pregnancy or lactation led to exclusion of patients. Out of 10 ml of fresh peripheral blood came the PBMCs. The clonotype originates from a woman aged 30 to 39 with Graves' hyperthyroidism. Sequenced material: blood. This chain links TRBV29-1 with TRBJ2-1; TRBD1 agrees at 8 bases. The CDR3 DNA reads TGCAGCGTTGAAGCCGACCAGGGGGCCTCCTACAATGAGCAGTTCTTC. It encodes CSVEADQGASYNEQFF.